The table lists the clone carrying this T cell receptor beta chain with many counts. These data come from a study of human T cells and chemical hapten exposure. TCRdb re-called the RACE reads with MiXCR, one entry per CDR3 protein. The data hold fewer than 70,000 distinct CDR3 sequences, with over 9.5% observed a single time. Stated time point: pre-sensitization, week 0. Treatment given: therapeutic diphenylcyclopropenone sensitization with weekly scalp DPC. Ahead of each patch test application, blood was drawn. Specimen: whole blood, collected in connection with sensitization to the hapten diphenylcyclopropenone (DPC). The receptor was derived from a woman between 45 and 65 years old with alopecia areata. Some clones in this sample may be carry-over from other donors' samples.

Here the CDR3 reads CASSLGTGGYTF. CDR3 DNA sequence: TGTGCCAGCAGCTTAGGGACGGGCGGCTACACCTTC. The V call is TRBV13, the J call TRBJ1-2; D is undetermined. Germline values: CDR1 PRHDT, CDR2 FYEKMQ (reference sequence). The V end was cut by 0 bases, the J end by 8 bases, with 7 bases between. The CDR3 length is 12 residues.